The 19 T cell receptor beta chains below were found in one sample sequenced in a study of OX40 agonist ivuxolimab in advanced cancers. The data were produced by immunoSEQ multiplex PCR, yet TCRdb's version contains in-frame clones alone and is incomplete. The sample lists 65,000 to 95,000 clones; 90% to 95% were seen once. Sequencing used CD4+ or CD8+ T cells sorted from blood, obtained in a trial of the OX40 agonist ivuxolimab. These receptors all come from an adult with an advanced solid tumor such as melanoma, head and neck, liver or kidney cancer.

The chain couples TRBV7-8 to TRBJ2-3, with D possibly TRBD2 on 7 matching bases. Trimming shortened V by 1 base and J by 4 bases, and 12 bases separated the two germline ends. CDR1 is SGHVS and CDR2 is FQNEAQ in the germline V gene. This CDR3 spans 15 amino acids. CDR3 protein: CASSLDPGGPDTQYF. In DNA form, the CDR3 reads TGTGCCAGCAGCTTAGATCCGGGGGGCCCAGATACGCAGTATTTT.

The genes are TRBV2 and TRBJ1-2; TRBD1 matches 9 bases. This CDR3 comprises 15 residues. V lost 2 bases to trimming and J lost 5 bases; unmatched junction nucleotides: 6. Germline CDR1 SNHLY, CDR2 FYNNEI. CDR3 in DNA: TGTGCCAGCAGTGAAATAGACAGGGGGATTTATGGCTACACCTTC. Translating gives CASSEIDRGIYGYTF.

This clone was seen just once. The chain has TRBV9 and TRBJ1-3; D gene ambiguous. V gave up 0 bases and J gave up 0 bases, with 13 bases separating them. The germline V gene encodes CDR1 SGDLS and CDR2 YYNGEE. This CDR3 has 17 residues. The CDR3 region has the DNA TGTGCCAGCAGCGTAGCAGATACTCTTCTCTCTGGAAACACCATATATTTT. Its protein product is CASSVADTLLSGNTIYF.

The chain is built from TRBV28 and TRBJ2-7; 8 bases match TRBD2. Trimming at V came to 7 bases and at J to 0 bases, leaving 5 bases not matched to a gene. Germline CDR1 is MDHEN and CDR2 is SYDVKM. The CDR3 length is 14 residues. Here the CDR3 DNA reads TGTGCCAGCAAGCCCGGGACTAGCTCCTACGAGCAGTACTTC. It translates to CASKPGTSSYEQYF. The variable domain in full, with the rest retrieved from reference TRBV28 and TRBJ2-7, is DVKVTQSSRYLVKRTGEKVFLECVQDMDHENMFWYRQDPGLGLRLIYFSYDVKMKEKGDIPEGYSVSREKKERFSLILESASTNQTSMYLCASKPGTSSYEQYFGPGTRLTVT.

This chain connects TRBV27 to TRBJ1-1, with D unclear. With 6 bases removed from V and 2 bases from J, the gap between germline ends came to 7 bases. Looked up from germline, CDR1 is MNHEY and CDR2 is SMNVEV (reference sequence). The CDR3 sequence is 12 residues long. CDR3 coding DNA: TGTGCCAGCAGAGACTTTAACACTGAAGCTTTCTTT. Its protein product is CASRDFNTEAFF.

CDR3 nucleotide sequence: TGTGCCAGCAGTGAAACCAGGTTTCAACTGAACACTGAAGCTTTCTTT. It encodes CASSETRFQLNTEAFF. The V and J genes are TRBV6-1 and TRBJ1-1; no clear D. This CDR3 has 16 residues. The V gene lost 2 bases and the J gene lost 0 bases, with 13 bases spanning the gap. Germline CDR1 and CDR2: MNHNS and SASEGT.

This chain joins TRBV11-2 and TRBJ1-1; possible D gene TRBD1, 5 bases. The germline V gene encodes CDR1 SGHAT and CDR2 FQNNGV. The CDR3 totals 16 residues. V was pared by 3 bases and J by 1 base, with 15 bases between. The CDR3 protein is CASSFIQGAENTEAFF. The DNA for the CDR3 is TGTGCCAGCAGCTTTATTCAGGGAGCCGAGAACACTGAAGCTTTCTTT.

The chain uses TRBV5-1 and TRBJ1-1; a weak D match, TRBD1 (5 bases). Trimming removed 4 bases from V and 4 bases from J, with 14 bases in between. In germline, CDR1 is SGHRS, CDR2 YFSETQ. This CDR3 has 14 residues. CDR3 amino acids: CASSVVGVSTEAFF. CDR3 in DNA: TGCGCCAGCAGCGTGGTGGGGGTGAGCACTGAAGCTTTCTTT.

The chain is built from TRBV19 and TRBJ1-2; TRBD1 agrees at 9 bases. Trimming at V came to 1 base and at J to 8 bases, leaving 8 bases not matched to a gene. The CDR3 is made up of 15 amino acids. Germline assignment: CDR1 LNHDA and CDR2 SQIVND (reference sequence). This CDR3 is CASSIVGQGTLGYTF. The CDR3, as DNA: TGTGCCAGTAGTATAGTTGGACAGGGGACCCTCGGCTACACCTTC. Full variable domain (outside the CDR3, taken from reference TRBV19 and TRBJ1-2): DGGITQSPKYLFRKEGQNVTLSCEQNLNHDAMYWYRQDPGQGLRLIYYSQIVNDFQKGDIAEGYSVSREKKESFPLTVTSAQKNPTAFYLCASSIVGQGTLGYTFGSGTRLTVV.

The chain is built from TRBV19 and TRBJ2-1, with D possibly being TRBD1 or TRBD2 (5 bases each). Germline CDR1 is LNHDA and CDR2 is SQIVND (reference sequence). This CDR3 has 13 residues. V lost 5 bases and J lost 9, with 14 bases in between. The CDR3 reads CASSLPGAIEQFF. The CDR3 DNA is TGTGCCAGTAGTCTCCCCGGGGCCATTGAGCAGTTCTTC.

The chain is built from TRBV19 and TRBJ2-7; 8 bases map to TRBD1. Germline V gene sequence: CDR1 LNHDA, CDR2 SQIVND (reference sequence). This CDR3 region has 12 residues. After removal of 4 bases from V and 7 bases from J, the junction contained 3 bases not matched to a gene. The CDR3 DNA reads as TGTGCCAGTAGTAGGACAGGGCGGGAGCAGTACTTC. Translation: CASSRTGREQYF.

The chain combines TRBV7-7 with TRBJ2-5; 13 nucleotides match TRBD2. This CDR3 spans 16 amino acids. Trimming removed 4 bases from V and 0 bases from J; junction bases left unmatched: 2. Germline V lookup: CDR1 SSHAT, CDR2 FNYEAQ (reference sequence). CDR3 in DNA: TGTGCCAGCAGCTATGGACTAGCGGGAGACCAAGAGACCCAGTACTTC. It specifies CASSYGLAGDQETQYF.

The chain uses TRBV6-1 and TRBJ1-2; 9 bases map to TRBD1. Germline V gives CDR1 MNHNS, CDR2 SASEGT. This CDR3 comprises 16 residues. V was pared by 0 bases and J by 3 bases, with 5 bases of the junction left unmatched. The CDR3 nucleotides are TGTGCCAGCAGTGAAGCGCTGACAGGGGGATACTATGGCTACACCTTC. Its protein is CASSEALTGGYYGYTF.

The chain combines TRBV7-2 with TRBJ2-3, with D unclear. V lost 5 bases and J lost 0, with 3 bases in between. This CDR3 has 12 amino acids. CDR1 is SGHTA, CDR2 FQGNSA, per germline. CDR3 nucleotide sequence: TGTGCCAGCAGCATCAGCACAGATACGCAGTATTTT. Protein sequence: CASSISTDTQYF.

In DNA, the CDR3 is TGTGCCAGCAGCCCGTACAGCAATGAGCAGTTCTTC. Protein sequence: CASSPYSNEQFF. The chain is built from TRBV9 and TRBJ2-1; D unclear. Looked up from germline, CDR1 is SGDLS and CDR2 is YYNGEE. Trimming removed 4 bases from V and 6 bases from J, with 8 bases in between. The CDR3 extends over 12 amino acids. The whole variable domain, filled in from reference TRBV9 and TRBJ2-1, reads DSGVTQTPKHLITATGQRVTLRCSPRSGDLSVYWYQQSLDQGLQFLIQYYNGEERAKGNILERFSAQQFPDLHSELNLSSLELGDSALYFCASSPYSNEQFFGPGTRLTVL.

The rearrangement uses TRBV6-6 and TRBJ2-7, with 7 bases that match TRBD2. V trimming: 7 bases; J trimming: 4 bases; junction bases outside the gene matches: 7. This CDR3 has 13 amino acids. CDR1 and CDR2 (germline): MNHNY, SVGAGI (reference sequence). The chain's CDR3 is CASTPGGPYEQYF. CDR3 coding DNA: TGTGCCAGCACCCCGGGAGGCCCTTACGAGCAGTACTTC.

The rearrangement links TRBV20-1 to TRBJ2-7; D unclear. Trimming left V 5 bases short and J 4 bases short, with 6 bases between. The CDR3 runs to 10 residues. Germline CDR1 reads DFQATT; CDR2 reads SNEGSKA (reference sequence). The CDR3 bases are TGCAGTGCTCTTAGATACGAGCAGTACTTC. The encoded protein is CSALRYEQYF.

The chain links TRBV7-9 to TRBJ2-7, with unresolved D. The length of the CDR3 is 13 residues. From germline, CDR1 is SEHNR and CDR2 FQNEAQ (reference sequence). V was shortened by 4 bases and J by 4 bases, with 11 bases between the two germline ends. The CDR3 DNA is TGTGCCAGCAGCTCCGCTCAATTATACGAGCAGTACTTC. Translating gives CASSSAQLYEQYF.

The V call is TRBV6-1, the J call TRBJ2-1; D gene uncertain. Germline CDR1 is MNHNS and CDR2 is SASEGT. V was trimmed by 6 bases and J by 0 bases, leaving 12 bases between them. The CDR3 totals 15 residues. CDR3 region: CASSEDAGSYNEQFF. As DNA, the CDR3 is TGTGCCAGCAGCGAGGACGCCGGCTCCTACAATGAGCAGTTCTTC.